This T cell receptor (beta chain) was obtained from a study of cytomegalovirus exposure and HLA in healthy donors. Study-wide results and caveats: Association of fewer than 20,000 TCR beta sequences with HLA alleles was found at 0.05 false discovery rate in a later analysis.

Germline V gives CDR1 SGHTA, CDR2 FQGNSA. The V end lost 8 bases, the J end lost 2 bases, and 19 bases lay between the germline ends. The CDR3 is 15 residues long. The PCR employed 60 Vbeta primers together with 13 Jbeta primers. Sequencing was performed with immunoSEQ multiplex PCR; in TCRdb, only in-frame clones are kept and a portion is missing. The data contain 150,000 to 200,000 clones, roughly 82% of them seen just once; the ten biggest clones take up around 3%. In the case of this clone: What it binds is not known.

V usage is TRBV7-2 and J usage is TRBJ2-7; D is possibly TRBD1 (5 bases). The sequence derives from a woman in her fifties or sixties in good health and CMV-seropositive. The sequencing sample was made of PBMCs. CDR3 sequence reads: CASFKGQPYPYEQYF. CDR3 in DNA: TGTGCCAGCTTCAAGGGGCAGCCATACCCCTACGAGCAGTACTTC.